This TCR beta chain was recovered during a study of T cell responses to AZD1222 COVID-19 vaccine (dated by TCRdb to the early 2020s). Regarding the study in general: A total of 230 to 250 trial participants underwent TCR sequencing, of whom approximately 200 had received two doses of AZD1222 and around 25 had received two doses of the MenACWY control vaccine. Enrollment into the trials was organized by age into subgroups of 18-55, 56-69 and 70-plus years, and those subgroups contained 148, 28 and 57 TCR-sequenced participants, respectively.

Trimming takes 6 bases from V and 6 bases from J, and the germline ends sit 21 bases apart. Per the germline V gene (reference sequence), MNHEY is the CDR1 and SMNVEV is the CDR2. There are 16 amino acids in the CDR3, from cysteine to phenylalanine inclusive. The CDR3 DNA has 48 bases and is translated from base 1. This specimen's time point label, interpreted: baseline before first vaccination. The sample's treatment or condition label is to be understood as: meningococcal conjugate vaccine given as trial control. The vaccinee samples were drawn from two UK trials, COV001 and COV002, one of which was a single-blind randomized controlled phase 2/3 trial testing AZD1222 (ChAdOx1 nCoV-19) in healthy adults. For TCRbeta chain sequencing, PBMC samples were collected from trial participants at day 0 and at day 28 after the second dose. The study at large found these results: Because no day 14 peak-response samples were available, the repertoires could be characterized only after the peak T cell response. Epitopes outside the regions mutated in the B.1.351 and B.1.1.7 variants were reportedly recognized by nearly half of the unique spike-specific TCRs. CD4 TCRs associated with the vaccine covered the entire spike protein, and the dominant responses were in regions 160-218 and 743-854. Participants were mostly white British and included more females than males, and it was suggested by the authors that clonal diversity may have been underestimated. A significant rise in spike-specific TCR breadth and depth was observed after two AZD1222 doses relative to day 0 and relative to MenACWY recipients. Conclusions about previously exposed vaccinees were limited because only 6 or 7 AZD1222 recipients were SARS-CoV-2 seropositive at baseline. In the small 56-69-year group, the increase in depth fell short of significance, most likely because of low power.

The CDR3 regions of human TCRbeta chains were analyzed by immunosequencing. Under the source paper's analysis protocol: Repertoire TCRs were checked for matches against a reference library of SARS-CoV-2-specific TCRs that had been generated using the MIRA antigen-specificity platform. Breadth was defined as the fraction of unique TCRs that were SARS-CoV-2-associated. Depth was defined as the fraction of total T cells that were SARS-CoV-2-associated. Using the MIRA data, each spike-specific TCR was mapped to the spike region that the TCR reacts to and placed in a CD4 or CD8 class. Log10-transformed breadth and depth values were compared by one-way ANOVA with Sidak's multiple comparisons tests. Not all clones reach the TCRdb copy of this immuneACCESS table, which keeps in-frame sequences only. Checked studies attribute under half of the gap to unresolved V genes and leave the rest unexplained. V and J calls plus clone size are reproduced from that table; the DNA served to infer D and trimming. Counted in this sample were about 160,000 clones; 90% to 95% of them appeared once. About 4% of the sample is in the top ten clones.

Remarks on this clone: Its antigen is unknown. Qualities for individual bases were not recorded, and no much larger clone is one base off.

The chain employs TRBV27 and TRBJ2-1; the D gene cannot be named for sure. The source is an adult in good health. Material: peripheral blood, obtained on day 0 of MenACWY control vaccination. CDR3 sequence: CASRPSPRPPGNEQFF. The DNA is TGTGCCAGCAGACCCAGCCCCCGGCCCCCTGGCAATGAGCAGTTCTTC.